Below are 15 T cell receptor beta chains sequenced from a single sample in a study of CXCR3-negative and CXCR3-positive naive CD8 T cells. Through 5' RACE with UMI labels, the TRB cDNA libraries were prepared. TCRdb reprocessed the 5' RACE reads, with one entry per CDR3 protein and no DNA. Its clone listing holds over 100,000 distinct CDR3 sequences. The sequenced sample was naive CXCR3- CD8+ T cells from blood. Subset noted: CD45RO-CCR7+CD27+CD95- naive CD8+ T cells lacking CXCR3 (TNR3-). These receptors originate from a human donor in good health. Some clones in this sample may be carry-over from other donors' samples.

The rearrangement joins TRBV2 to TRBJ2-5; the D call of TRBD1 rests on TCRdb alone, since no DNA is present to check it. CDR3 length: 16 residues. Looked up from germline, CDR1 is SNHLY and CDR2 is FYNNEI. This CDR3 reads CASITGTPGYQETQYF. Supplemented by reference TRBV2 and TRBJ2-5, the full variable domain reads EPEVTQTPSHQVTQMGQEVILRCVPISNHLYFYWYRQILGQKVEFLVSFYNNEISEKSEIFDDQFSVERPDGSNFTLKIRSTKLEDSAMYFCASITGTPGYQETQYFGPGTRLLVL.

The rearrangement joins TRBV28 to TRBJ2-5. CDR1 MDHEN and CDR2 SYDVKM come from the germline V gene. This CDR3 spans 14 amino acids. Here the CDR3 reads CASSLRYSLETQYF.

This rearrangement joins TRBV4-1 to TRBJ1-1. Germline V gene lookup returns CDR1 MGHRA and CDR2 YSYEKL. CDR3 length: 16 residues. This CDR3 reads CASSHLYDNLNTEAFF.

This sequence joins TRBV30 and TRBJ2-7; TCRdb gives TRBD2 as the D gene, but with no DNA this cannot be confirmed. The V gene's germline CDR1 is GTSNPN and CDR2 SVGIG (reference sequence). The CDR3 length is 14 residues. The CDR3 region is CASSGGAGPYEQYF.

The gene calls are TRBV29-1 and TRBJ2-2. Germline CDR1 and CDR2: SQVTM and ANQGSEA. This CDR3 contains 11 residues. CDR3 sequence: CSVLNTGELFF.

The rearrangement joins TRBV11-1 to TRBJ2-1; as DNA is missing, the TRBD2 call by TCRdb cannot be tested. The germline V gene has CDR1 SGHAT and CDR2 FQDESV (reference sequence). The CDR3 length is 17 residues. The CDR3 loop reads CASSAQLAGGFYNEQFF.

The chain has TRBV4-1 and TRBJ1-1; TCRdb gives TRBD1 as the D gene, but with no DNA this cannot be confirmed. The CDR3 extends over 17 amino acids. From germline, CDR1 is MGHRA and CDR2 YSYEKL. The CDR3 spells CASSQTPLGTANTEAFF.

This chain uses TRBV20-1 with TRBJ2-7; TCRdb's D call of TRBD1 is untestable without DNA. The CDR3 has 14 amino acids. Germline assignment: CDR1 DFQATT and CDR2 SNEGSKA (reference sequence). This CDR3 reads CSARDGQGGYEQYF.

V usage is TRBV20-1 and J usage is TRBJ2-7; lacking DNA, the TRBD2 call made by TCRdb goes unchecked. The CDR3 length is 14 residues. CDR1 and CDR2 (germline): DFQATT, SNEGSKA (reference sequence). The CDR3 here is CSAFHWDSSYEQYF.

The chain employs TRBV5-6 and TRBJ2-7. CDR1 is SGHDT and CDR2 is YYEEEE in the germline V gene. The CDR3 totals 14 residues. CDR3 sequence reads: CASSPRPLPYEQYF.

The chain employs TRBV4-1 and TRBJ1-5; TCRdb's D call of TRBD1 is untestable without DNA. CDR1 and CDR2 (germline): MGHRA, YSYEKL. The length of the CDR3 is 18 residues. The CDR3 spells CASSQDRTGGFGNQPQHF.

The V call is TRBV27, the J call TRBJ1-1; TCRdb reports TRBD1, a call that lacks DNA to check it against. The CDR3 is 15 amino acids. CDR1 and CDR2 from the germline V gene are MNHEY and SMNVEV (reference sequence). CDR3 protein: CASSLSPRGPTEAFF.

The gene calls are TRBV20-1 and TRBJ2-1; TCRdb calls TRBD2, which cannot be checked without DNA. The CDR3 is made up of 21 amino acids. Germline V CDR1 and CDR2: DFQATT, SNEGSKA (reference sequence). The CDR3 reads CSARAFSSSGGHSVSYNEQFF.

The CDR3 loop reads CASSADSPGYEQYF. This chain joins TRBV9 and TRBJ2-7; absent DNA, TCRdb's TRBD1 call cannot be checked. The CDR3 consists of 14 residues. CDR1 and CDR2 from the germline V gene are SGDLS and YYNGEE.

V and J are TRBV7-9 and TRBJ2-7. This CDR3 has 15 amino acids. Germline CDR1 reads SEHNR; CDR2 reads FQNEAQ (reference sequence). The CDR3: CASSLNLGSVNEQYF.